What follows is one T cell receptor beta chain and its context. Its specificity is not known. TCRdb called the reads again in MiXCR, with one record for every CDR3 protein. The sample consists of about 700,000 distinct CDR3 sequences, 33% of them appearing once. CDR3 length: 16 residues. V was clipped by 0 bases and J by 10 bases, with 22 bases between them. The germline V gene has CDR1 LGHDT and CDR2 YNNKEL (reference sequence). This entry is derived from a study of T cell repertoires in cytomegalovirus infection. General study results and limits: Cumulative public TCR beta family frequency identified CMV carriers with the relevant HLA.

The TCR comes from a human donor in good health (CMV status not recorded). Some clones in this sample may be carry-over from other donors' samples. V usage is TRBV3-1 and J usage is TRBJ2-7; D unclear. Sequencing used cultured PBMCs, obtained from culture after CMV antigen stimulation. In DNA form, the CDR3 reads TGTGCCAGCAGCCAAGAAGAGTCCCTGGACGGCGCAAGACAGTACTTC. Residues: CASSQEESLDGARQYF.